This passage covers 24 T cell receptor beta chains from one sample sequenced in a study of blood T cells in healthy people across ages. Using a J-beta primer mix together with a sample-barcoded 5' primer, a second PCR was run for roughly 7 to 12 cycles. TCRdb recomputed calls from the 5' RACE reads with MiXCR, one row per CDR3 protein. The sample records about 1.8 million distinct CDR3 sequences, about 50% being singletons. Sequenced: blood. These receptors were obtained from a middle-aged woman in good health.

The V call is TRBV4-1, the J call TRBJ2-7, with a weak D call TRBD2 (6 bases). Trimming shortened V by 2 bases and J by 13 bases, and 27 bases separated the two germline ends. Per germline, CDR1 MGHRA and CDR2 YSYEKL. This CDR3 has 16 residues. The CDR3 protein is CASSQRLTAGIETQYF. The CDR3 region has the DNA TGCGCCAGCAGCCAAAGGCTAACGGCGGGGATTGAGACCCAATACTTC.

This chain uses TRBV7-9 with TRBJ2-1; 8 bases map to TRBD2. Germline V gives CDR1 SEHNR, CDR2 FQNEAQ (reference sequence). CDR3 length equals 17 residues. V was clipped by 5 bases and J by 6 bases; unmatched bases: 15. CDR3 sequence (DNA): TGTGCCAGCAGCAGAACACTCGGGGGGGCCTTAGGCAATGAGCAGTTCTTC. Translated, it gives CASSRTLGGALGNEQFF.

At least ten counts were recorded for this clonotype. V gene TRBV27 combines with J gene TRBJ2-3; 11 nucleotides align to TRBD2. The length of the CDR3 is 15 residues. Unmatched junction bases numbered 3, after V lost 6 bases and J lost 1 base. CDR1 and CDR2 (germline): MNHEY, SMNVEV (reference sequence). The CDR3 DNA sequence: TGTGCCAGCAGCCGGGGACTAGCGGGCACAGATACGCAGTATTTT. Its translation: CASSRGLAGTDTQYF.

The chain employs TRBV20-1 and TRBJ2-7; TRBD1 aligns across 9 bases. With 1 base clipped from V and 4 bases from J, the junction kept 8 bases outside the gene matches. CDR1 and CDR2 (germline): DFQATT, SNEGSKA (reference sequence). This CDR3 is 15 amino acids long. The CDR3 DNA sequence: TGCAGTGCTAGAGCCCCGGGACAGGGATCATACGAGCAGTACTTC. It translates to CSARAPGQGSYEQYF.

The chain is built from TRBV6-5 and TRBJ1-6; D gene unclear. This CDR3 is 13 amino acids long. From germline, CDR1 is MNHEY and CDR2 SVGAGI. V lost 6 bases and J lost 9, with 12 bases in between. The CDR3 nucleotides are TGTGCCAGCAGCATGGACGGGGTTTCACCCCTCCACTTT. Its protein is CASSMDGVSPLHF.

Here the CDR3 DNA reads TGCAGTGCTAGGGGGACGCTACTGAACGAGCAGTACTTC. It encodes CSARGTLLNEQYF. V is TRBV20-1 and J is TRBJ2-7; TRBD1 or TRBD2 may be the D gene (5 bases each). The CDR3 contains 13 residues. V gave up 3 bases and J gave up 5 bases, with 14 bases separating them. Germline V lookup: CDR1 DFQATT, CDR2 SNEGSKA (reference sequence).

The V gene is TRBV5-1, the J gene TRBJ2-1, with 7 bases identical to TRBD1. Germline V gene data show CDR1 as SGHRS and CDR2 as YFSETQ. This CDR3 is 17 amino acids long. V shed 1 base and J 7 bases; nucleotides not matched to a gene: 14. CDR3 DNA sequence: TGCGCCAGCAGCTTGCACAGGGGCGGAAATGTCATGAATGAGCAGTTCTTC. Residues: CASSLHRGGNVMNEQFF.

The chain couples TRBV4-3 to TRBJ2-1; 9 bases are a match to TRBD2. The last part of the DNA fits TRBJ2-7 better; the J call may be wrong. The CDR3 is 16 residues long. The V gene's germline CDR1 is LGHNA and CDR2 YSLEER. CDR3 nucleotides: TGCGCCAGCAGCCAAGAAGCTAGCGGGGTCTACAATGAGCAGTACTTC. Translating it yields CASSQEASGVYNEQYF.

The chain carries TRBV7-3 and TRBJ2-1; D unclear. CDR3 length: 14 amino acids. Trimming left V 8 bases short and J 0 bases short, with 11 bases between. Looked up from germline, CDR1 is SGHTA and CDR2 is FQGTGA. As DNA, the CDR3 is TGTGCCAGCTCGAGGTGGGGCTCCTACAATGAGCAGTTCTTC. Amino acids: CASSRWGSYNEQFF.

This clonotype was counted only a few times. This chain connects TRBV29-1 to TRBJ2-1, with 12 bases lining up with TRBD2. Per the germline V gene, CDR1 is SQVTM and CDR2 is ANQGSEA. Unmatched junction bases numbered 0, after V lost 0 bases and J lost 9 bases. The CDR3 totals 13 residues. Written as DNA, the CDR3 is TGCAGCGTTGAAGAACTAGCGGGGGGTGAGCAGTTCTTC. Translating gives CSVEELAGGEQFF.

This sequence joins TRBV5-1 and TRBJ2-7; perhaps TRBD2 as D (5 bases). Between the trimmed V and J ends, which lost 2 bases and 6 bases, there was a span of 12 bases. CDR1 and CDR2 from the germline V gene are SGHRS and YFSETQ. This CDR3 has 13 residues. This CDR3 reads CASSFLAIGEQYF. The CDR3 nucleotides are TGCGCCAGCAGCTTTCTAGCAATCGGCGAGCAGTACTTC.

This rearrangement joins TRBV7-6 to TRBJ2-3; D possibly matches TRBD1 or TRBD2 (5 bases each). The germline CDR1 and CDR2 sequences are SGHVS and FNYEAQ. The length of the CDR3 is 17 residues. Trimming shortened V by 5 bases and J by 2 bases, and 20 bases separated the two germline ends. The CDR3 DNA sequence: TGTGCCAGCAGCCTCCGAGGTTCGGGGCCGTCCACAGATACGCAGTATTTT. Its protein product is CASSLRGSGPSTDTQYF.

This clonotype was detected a few times. CDR3 residues: CASSQTTGADTQYF. As DNA, the CDR3 is TGTGCCAGCAGCCAAACTACAGGGGCAGATACGCAGTATTTT. The chain has TRBV5-5 and TRBJ2-3, with 7 bases that match TRBD1. The germline gives CDR1 SGHKS, CDR2 YYEKEE (reference sequence). The CDR3 contains 14 residues. The trim removed 4 bases at V and 4 bases at J, leaving 6 bases unmatched.

This clonotype occurred a few times. The V call is TRBV5-1, the J call TRBJ2-3, with 9 bases matching TRBD2. V shed 3 bases and J 2 bases; nucleotides not matched to a gene: 4. Germline V gene lookup returns CDR1 SGHRS and CDR2 YFSETQ. This CDR3 is built from 15 residues. CDR3 in DNA: TGCGCCAGCAGCTATAGCGGGGGCCTCACAGATACGCAGTATTTT. Amino acid sequence: CASSYSGGLTDTQYF.

The chain recombines TRBV20-1 with TRBJ1-5, with D unresolved. The CDR3 extends over 12 amino acids. Germline V gives CDR1 DFQATT, CDR2 SNEGSKA (reference sequence). Deletions cut 5 bases from V and 5 bases from J, with 10 bases between. The chain's CDR3 is CSAARMDQPQHF. The CDR3, as DNA: TGCAGTGCTGCCCGGATGGATCAGCCCCAGCATTTT.

This clonotype appeared a few times. V gene TRBV4-2 combines with J gene TRBJ2-3; 9 nucleotides align to TRBD1. Germline CDR1 and CDR2: LGHNA and YNFKEQ. This CDR3 is 17 amino acids long. Trimming took 4 bases from V and 3 from J; bases not matched to a gene: 11. Written as DNA, the CDR3 is TGTGCCAGCAGCCGGAAAATCAACAGGGGGCTAACAGATACGCAGTATTTT. It specifies CASSRKINRGLTDTQYF.

The rearrangement joins TRBV5-1 to TRBJ2-1; D not resolved. The CDR3 spans 15 residues. Trimming stripped 3 bases from V and 0 bases from J, with 10 bases between. The germline gives CDR1 SGHRS, CDR2 YFSETQ. The CDR3 protein is CASSSAPSSYNEQFF. The DNA of the CDR3 is TGCGCCAGCAGCTCGGCCCCGAGCTCCTACAATGAGCAGTTCTTC. Drawing the rest from reference TRBV5-1 and TRBJ2-1, the complete variable domain is KAGVTQTPRYLIKTRGQQVTLSCSPISGHRSVSWYQQTPGQGLQFLFEYFSETQRNKGNFPGRFSGRQFSNSRSEMNVSTLELGDSALYLCASSSAPSSYNEQFFGPGTRLTVL.

The chain uses TRBV20-1 and TRBJ1-2; 7 bases agree with TRBD1. V dropped 0 bases and J dropped 8; count of bases not matched to a gene: 6. Germline loops: CDR1 DFQATT, CDR2 SNEGSKA (reference sequence). This CDR3 is built from 13 residues. The CDR3 coding sequence is TGCAGTGCTAGAGAGGCAGGGGGGGGAGGCTACACCTTC. This codes for CSAREAGGGGYTF.

The chain is built from TRBV4-1 and TRBJ2-7, with D unclear. Deletions cut 0 bases from V and 3 bases from J, with 9 bases between. Germline V gene data show CDR1 as MGHRA and CDR2 as YSYEKL. CDR3 size: 14 residues. The CDR3: CASSQDTTNYEQYF. CDR3 nucleotide sequence: TGCGCCAGCAGCCAAGATACTACCAACTACGAGCAGTACTTC.

J is TRBJ2-4 and V is TRBV6-4, with D possibly TRBD1 on 6 matching bases. Trimming removed 6 bases from V and 0 bases from J, with 15 bases in between. The germline V gene encodes CDR1 MRHNA and CDR2 SNTAGT. The CDR3 is 16 amino acids. CDR3 coding DNA: TGTGCCAGCAGGGGACACATCCGGGCAGCCAAAAACATTCAGTACTTC. Its translation is CASRGHIRAAKNIQYF.

The chain uses TRBV6-5 and TRBJ2-1; TRBD2 agrees at 8 bases. The CDR3 consists of 16 residues. The V and J ends lost 2 bases and 5 bases, in that order; junction bases with no gene match: 8. Germline V gene sequence: CDR1 MNHEY, CDR2 SVGAGI. The CDR3, as DNA: TGTGCCAGCAGTTACGGCCGGGAGGGTGTCCACAATGAGCAGTTCTTC. Protein sequence: CASSYGREGVHNEQFF.

Written as DNA, the CDR3 is TGTGCCAGCAGCGTAGCCTTGGGTAACACTGAAGCTTTCTTT. Residues: CASSVALGNTEAFF. The chain links TRBV9 to TRBJ1-1, with D uncertain. Germline CDR1 SGDLS, CDR2 YYNGEE. V lost 0 bases, J lost 2 bases, and 8 bases lay in between. This CDR3 contains 14 residues.

The V gene is TRBV12-3 or TRBV12-4, the J gene TRBJ2-3; D call uncertain. V dropped 8 bases and J dropped 5 bases, with 11 bases sitting between them. This CDR3 is 12 amino acids long. The CDR3 region has the DNA TGTGCCAGCGGCGAGGTACGAGATACGCAGTATTTT. Its protein product is CASGEVRDTQYF.

This clonotype was detected only a few times. The junction does not match germline at one end; this may be a read error. The V gene is TRBV3-1, the J gene TRBJ2-5, with 8 bases fitting TRBD2. Germline V gives CDR1 LGHDT, CDR2 YNNKEL (reference sequence). This CDR3 is built from 15 residues. The CDR3 loop is CASSLVGGAQGTQYF. In DNA form, the CDR3 reads TGTGCCAGCAGCCTTGTCGGGGGGGCGCAAGGGACCCAGTACTTC.